The sequence of this T cell receptor beta chain was determined in a study of T cells in Graves' hyperthyroidism and ophthalmopathy. Overall study results and limits: Most thyroid-expanded clonotypes above 0.001 were also found in blood.

TCR beta CDR3 sequences were amplified from RNA transcripts. The HTBI set primed first-round TCR CDR3 RT-PCR. TCRdb re-derived calls from the multiplex PCR reads in MiXCR, one entry per CDR3 protein. The top ten clones hold less than 40% of a sample with 250,000 to 300,000 distinct CDR3 sequences, approximately 18% of them seen once. The CDR3 contains 19 residues. CDR1 MDHEN and CDR2 SYDVKM come from the germline V gene. After removal of 4 bases from V and 1 base from J, the junction contained 13 bases not matched to a gene. There are many counts of this clonotype. The antigen remains unidentified. The genes are TRBV28 and TRBJ2-6; 7 bases agree with TRBD1. The sample consisted of blood. The TCR comes from a man aged 45-65 years with Graves' ophthalmopathy. CDR3 region: CASSSPSTGSSSGANVLTF. CDR3 nucleotide sequence: TGTGCCAGCAGTTCCCCTTCGACAGGGTCAAGTTCTGGGGCCAACGTCCTGACTTTC.